The 10 T cell receptor beta chains presented below share a single source sample, sequenced in a study of blood T cell repertoires in COVID-19 (dated by TCRdb to 2018 to 2021). Library method: the immunoSEQ multiplex PCR assay. TCRdb took this table from immuneACCESS and kept in-frame rearrangements with V and J called. Such tables lack part of the clones; where checked against another copy, unresolved V genes explain under half of the gap, and the rest is unexplained. The sample includes 150,000 to 200,000 clones, with 82% observed a single time. The ten largest account for over 15% of the sample. Sequencing was performed on PBMCs or T cells enriched from blood (not recorded which). The receptors here all came from a man in his sixties who had recovered from COVID-19.

This chain links TRBV12-3 or TRBV12-4 with TRBJ2-5, with D uncertain. Trimming removed 5 bases from V and 9 bases from J, with 16 bases in between. The CDR3 is 13 amino acids. The CDR3 here is CASSLTQNLPQYF. The CDR3 DNA follows: TGTGCCAGCAGTCTTACCCAGAATTTGCCCCAGTACTTC.

The chain carries TRBV6-5 and TRBJ2-2, with a weak D call TRBD1 (6 bases). V was cut by 6 bases and J by 4 bases, with 12 bases left in between. This CDR3 spans 14 amino acids. The germline V gene has CDR1 MNHEY and CDR2 SVGAGI. Here the CDR3 reads CASRLGGSTGELFF. The CDR3 DNA reads as TGTGCCAGCAGGCTAGGGGGTTCCACCGGGGAGCTGTTTTTT.

The V call is TRBV19, the J call TRBJ1-5, with D maybe TRBD1 (5 bases). Germline assignment: CDR1 LNHDA and CDR2 SQIVND (reference sequence). V shed 7 bases and J shed 3 bases, with 10 bases lying between them. The CDR3 consists of 13 residues. The CDR3 bases are TGTGCCAGTAAGGGGAGGTACAATCAGCCCCAGCATTTT. Its translation: CASKGRYNQPQHF.

The chain combines TRBV9 with TRBJ1-1; D possibly corresponds to TRBD1 (5 bases). The CDR3 is made up of 15 amino acids. Trimming pared 4 bases from V and 3 bases from J, leaving 16 bases between. Germline V gene sequence: CDR1 SGDLS, CDR2 YYNGEE. The CDR3 spells CASSLVLGGDTEAFF. The CDR3 bases are TGTGCCAGCAGCCTTGTCCTTGGGGGGGACACTGAAGCTTTCTTT.

This clone was picked up one time. The V gene is TRBV5-4, the J gene TRBJ2-5, with TRBD2 as a possible D gene (5 bases). Trimming shortened V by 3 bases and J by 0 bases, and 9 bases separated the two germline ends. There are 14 residues in the CDR3. Germline V CDR1 and CDR2: SGHNT, YYREEE (reference sequence). This CDR3 reads CASSSTGNQETQYF. The CDR3 DNA reads as TGTGCCAGCAGCTCGACCGGGAACCAAGAGACCCAGTACTTC.

This clone has only a few counts. J is TRBJ2-7 and V is TRBV5-1; 11 nucleotides match TRBD2. Germline lookup yields CDR1 SGHRS and CDR2 YFSETQ. This CDR3 spans 16 amino acids. The V and J ends lost 7 bases and 5 bases, in that order; junction bases with no gene match: 14. This CDR3 reads CASGTSGGPLNHEQYF. The CDR3 DNA follows: TGCGCCAGCGGAACTAGCGGGGGTCCCCTTAACCACGAGCAGTACTTC.

This chain uses TRBV19 with TRBJ1-5; D ambiguous. This CDR3 spans 16 amino acids. V lost 0 bases, J lost 0 bases, and 9 bases lay in between. Germline assignment: CDR1 LNHDA and CDR2 SQIVND (reference sequence). CDR3 protein: CASSIEIRYSNQPQHF. The CDR3 region has the DNA TGTGCCAGTAGTATAGAAATCCGTTATAGCAATCAGCCCCAGCATTTT.

The chain has TRBV3-1 (or the pseudogene TRBV3-2) and TRBJ1-2; D gene unclear. The CDR3 sequence is 14 residues long. Germline CDR1 and CDR2: LGHDT and YNNKEL (reference sequence). The V end lost 1 base, the J end lost 6 bases, and 12 bases lay between the germline ends. The CDR3 loop reads CASSQGEGDHGYTF. CDR3 sequence (DNA): TGTGCCAGCAGCCAAGGAGAGGGTGATCATGGCTACACCTTC.

The chain joins TRBV23-1 to TRBJ2-7; maybe TRBD2 (5 bases). TRBV23-1 is an ORF, and what it does is uncertain. V was pared by 8 bases and J by 3 bases, with 14 bases between. The CDR3 runs 13 residues. The CDR3 nucleotides are TGCGCCAGCGCAACCGGGGTGGGCTACGAGCAGTACTTC. This gives the protein CASATGVGYEQYF.

CDR3 residues: CASSLGSGIGNTIYF. DNA for the CDR3: TGTGCCAGTAGCTTGGGGAGCGGAATTGGAAACACCATATATTTT. The chain is built from TRBV19 and TRBJ1-3; D ambiguous. CDR3 length: 15 amino acids. CDR1 is LNHDA and CDR2 is SQIVND in the germline V gene (reference sequence). Between the trimmed V and J ends, which lost 6 bases and 3 bases, there was a span of 15 bases.